The clone carrying this T cell receptor (beta chain) came up many times. Preparation of naive CD8 libraries involved about 19,000 to 1,100,000 sorted cells and 10%, 30% or 50% RNA. Isolation of naive CD8 T cells was achieved by sorting on a CD8+CD4-CCR7+CD45RA+ phenotype. The CDR3 has 13 residues. Germline values: CDR1 DFQATT, CDR2 SNEGSKA (reference sequence). V lost 4 bases and J 0 bases, leaving 7 bases between the germline ends. Each CDR3 protein gets one entry after TCRdb re-called the PCR reads with MiXCR. In the table there are hundreds of thousands of distinct CDR3 sequences, just under 20% of which are singletons. This sample is drawn from a study of molecular identifiers for immune sequencing clone quantification.

This chain links TRBV20-1 with TRBJ2-4; no clear D. The TCR sequence derives from a human donor in good health. Some libraries in this study had Jurkat cell RNA spiked in. Sequenced sample: naive CD8+ T cells from blood, with Jurkat cell RNA spiked in. Subset given: FACS-sorted CD8+CD4-CCR7+CD45RA+ naive T cells. CDR3 sequence reads: CSAIAEAKNIQYF. CDR3 DNA: TGCAGTGCTATTGCAGAAGCCAAAAACATTCAGTACTTC.